What follows are 30 T cell receptor beta chains derived from one specimen sequenced in a study of shared clonotypes between healthy human individuals. Only in-frame clones appear in the TCRdb table, and some are missing; sequencing was by immunoSEQ multiplex PCR. The table includes 2 million to 2.5 million clones, approximately 96% detected once. Sequenced: naive CD4+ T cells sorted from blood. As for subset: CD45RA+ positively selected. The receptors shown here come from a man younger than 35 in good health.

This sequence joins TRBV30 and TRBJ2-7, with 10 bases aligning to TRBD2. Germline CDR1 is GTSNPN and CDR2 is SVGIG (reference sequence). V was pared by 0 bases and J by 7 bases, with 9 bases of the junction left unmatched. The CDR3 covers 15 residues. CDR3 region: CAWSVRASGSREQYF. The CDR3, as DNA: TGTGCCTGGAGTGTAAGGGCTAGCGGGAGCCGGGAGCAGTACTTC. The full variable domain, rest sourced from reference TRBV30 and TRBJ2-7, is SQTIHQWPATLVQPVGSPLSLECTVEGTSNPNLYWYRQAAGRGLQLLFYSVGIGQISSEVPQNLSASRPQDRQFILSSKKLLLSDSGFYLCAWSVRASGSREQYFGPGTRLTVT.

This rearrangement joins TRBV27 to TRBJ2-2; D perhaps matches TRBD2 (7 bases). CDR1 and CDR2 from the germline V gene are MNHEY and SMNVEV (reference sequence). V dropped 4 bases and J dropped 4 bases, with 13 bases sitting between them. There are 15 residues in the CDR3. The CDR3 DNA follows: TGTGCCAGCAGTTCCGGGGGGCGGGGCACCGGGGAGCTGTTTTTT. It specifies CASSSGGRGTGELFF.

The rearrangement links TRBV5-4 to TRBJ2-2, with a possible D match to TRBD2 (5 bases). From germline, CDR1 is SGHNT and CDR2 YYREEE (reference sequence). V dropped 4 bases and J dropped 5 bases, with 15 bases sitting between them. The CDR3 spans 15 residues. CDR3 DNA: TGTGCCAGCAGCCGGGCACCCCGGGAAACCGGGGAGCTGTTTTTT. Translation: CASSRAPRETGELFF.

The chain uses TRBV27 and TRBJ2-5; 8 bases are shared with TRBD2. The junction had 5 bases not matched to a gene; V was cut back by 3 bases and J by 5 bases. This CDR3 is 14 amino acids long. Germline V gene data show CDR1 as MNHEY and CDR2 as SMNVEV (reference sequence). The CDR3: CASSFLASGETQYF. The CDR3 region has the DNA TGTGCCAGCAGTTTCTTAGCTAGCGGGGAGACCCAGTACTTC.

The rearrangement uses TRBV7-9 and TRBJ2-3; 9 bases map to TRBD1. This CDR3 is built from 16 residues. J gave up 2 bases and V 5 bases, and 8 bases lay outside the gene matches. Looked up from germline, CDR1 is SEHNR and CDR2 is FQNEAQ (reference sequence). The CDR3, as DNA: TGTGCCAGCAGCCATAGGGGGACAGGGCTCACAGATACGCAGTATTTT. Translating gives CASSHRGTGLTDTQYF.

The V call is TRBV6-5, the J call TRBJ1-1; D is perhaps TRBD1 (6 bases). The CDR3 runs 15 residues. Per the germline V gene, CDR1 is MNHEY and CDR2 is SVGAGI. Between the trimmed V and J ends, which lost 4 bases and 1 base, there was a span of 13 bases. CDR3 protein: CASSFYRATNTEAFF. The CDR3 DNA reads TGTGCCAGCAGTTTCTACAGGGCCACGAACACTGAAGCTTTCTTT.

The rearrangement joins TRBV6-5 to TRBJ2-1; 11 bases line up with TRBD2. J was trimmed by 7 bases and V by 2 bases; bases with no gene match: 4. Germline V gives CDR1 MNHEY, CDR2 SVGAGI. This CDR3 is 15 amino acids long. In nucleotides, the CDR3 is TGTGCCAGCAGTTACACGGGACTAGCGGTTAATGAGCAGTTCTTC. It is translated as CASSYTGLAVNEQFF.

Remarks on this clone: One end of the junction is discordant with germline, which a read error may explain. J is TRBJ1-2 and V is TRBV30; D perhaps matches TRBD1 (6 bases). Germline-derived CDR1 and CDR2 are GTSNPN and SVGIG (reference sequence). The CDR3 runs to 12 residues. The CDR3 DNA reads TGTGCCTGGAGTTCACCGGGACACAGTAAAAGCTTC. It specifies CAWSSPGHSKSF.

This clone came up once. Other DNA variants within this sample encode the same CDR3. The V call is TRBV30, the J call TRBJ2-5; tentatively, D is TRBD2 (6 bases). The V and J ends lost 2 bases and 4 bases respectively, with 8 bases between them. CDR1 is GTSNPN and CDR2 is SVGIG in the germline V gene (reference sequence). CDR3 length: 12 residues. CDR3 in DNA: TGTGCCTGGAGTTCCGGGAGAGAGACCCAGTACTTC. Encoded protein: CAWSSGRETQYF.

The chain combines TRBV7-3 with TRBJ2-7; D tentatively fits TRBD1 or TRBD2 (5 bases each). In germline, CDR1 is SGHTA, CDR2 FQGTGA. CDR3 size: 15 residues. Trimming shortened V by 0 bases and J by 6 bases, and 15 bases separated the two germline ends. In DNA form, the CDR3 reads TGTGCCAGCAGCTTAACCCCCCGGGGTGGGGGCGAGCAGTACTTC. Protein sequence: CASSLTPRGGGEQYF.

The chain employs TRBV9 and TRBJ2-5, with a tentative D call TRBD1 (6 bases). V lost 3 bases, J lost 2 bases, and 11 bases lay in between. CDR3 size: 14 residues. Looked up from germline, CDR1 is SGDLS and CDR2 is YYNGEE. This CDR3 is CASSAQGSQETQYF. CDR3 bases: TGTGCCAGCAGCGCCCAGGGGTCTCAAGAGACCCAGTACTTC.

The chain recombines TRBV29-1 with TRBJ2-2; D unresolved. CDR1 and CDR2 (germline): SQVTM, ANQGSEA. The CDR3 length is 14 residues. The V end lost 2 bases, the J end lost 7 bases, and 14 bases lay between the germline ends. CDR3 region: CSVELGVYNGELFF. As DNA, the CDR3 is TGCAGCGTTGAACTTGGAGTGTATAACGGGGAGCTGTTTTTT.

The chain recombines TRBV20-1 with TRBJ1-6, with D perhaps TRBD1 (6 bases). The CDR3 is 11 residues long. V dropped 6 bases and J dropped 7 bases, with 7 bases sitting between them. Germline loops: CDR1 DFQATT, CDR2 SNEGSKA (reference sequence). CDR3 loop: CSADRNSPLHF. The CDR3 DNA reads as TGCAGTGCCGACAGGAATTCACCCCTCCACTTT.

The rearrangement uses TRBV5-8 and TRBJ1-2, with D uncertain. The V end lost 2 bases, the J end lost 5 bases, and 10 bases lay between the germline ends. The CDR3 contains 13 residues. Germline loops: CDR1 SGHTS, CDR2 YDEGEE. CDR3 nucleotides: TGTGCCAGCAGCTTAACCGGGGTTTATGGCTACACCTTC. It yields the protein CASSLTGVYGYTF.

Turning to this clone: Germline is not matched at one junction end, which may reflect a read error. This sequence joins TRBV6-6 and TRBJ2-7; TRBD2 matches 8 bases. CDR3 length equals 13 residues. Per the germline V gene, CDR1 is MNHNY and CDR2 is SVGAGI (reference sequence). The CDR3 loop is CATSTGLAYEQYF. The CDR3 coding sequence is TGTGCCACCAGTACGGGACTAGCCTACGAGCAGTACTTC.

The V call is TRBV28, the J call TRBJ1-4; D unclear. The CDR3 runs to 15 residues. Trimming took off 7 bases at V and 0 bases at J, with 12 bases between the two ends. Looked up from germline, CDR1 is MDHEN and CDR2 is SYDVKM. CDR3 loop: CASISQIATNEKLFF. The CDR3 DNA reads as TGTGCCAGCATTTCGCAAATTGCAACTAATGAAAAACTGTTTTTT.

CDR3 residues: CASSRTNEQFF. The CDR3 DNA reads TGTGCCAGCAGCCGAACCAATGAGCAGTTCTTC. The chain recombines TRBV7-2 with TRBJ2-1; D remains unclear. This CDR3 contains 11 residues. Germline V CDR1 and CDR2: SGHTA, FQGNSA. Trimming stripped 5 bases from V and 6 bases from J, with 5 bases between. The whole variable domain, filled in from reference TRBV7-2 and TRBJ2-1, reads GAGVSQSPSNKVTEKGKDVELRCDPISGHTALYWYRQSLGQGLEFLIYFQGNSAPDKSGLPSDRFSAERTGGSVSTLTIQRTQQEDSAVYLCASSRTNEQFFGPGTRLTVL.

The chain is built from TRBV2 and TRBJ2-7, with 7 bases lining up with TRBD1. The V gene's germline CDR1 is SNHLY and CDR2 FYNNEI. The trim removed 7 bases at V and 6 bases at J, leaving 6 bases unmatched. The CDR3 loop spans 12 amino acids. CDR3 loop: CASTTQGLEQYF. The CDR3 DNA follows: TGTGCCAGCACCACACAGGGGCTCGAGCAGTACTTC.

V usage is TRBV5-6 and J usage is TRBJ1-1; TRBD1 matches 10 bases. V lost 3 bases, J lost 9 bases, and 8 bases stayed unmatched. CDR1 SGHDT and CDR2 YYEEEE come from the germline V gene. The CDR3 covers 14 residues. CDR3 in amino acids: CASSWERQGAKAFF. For the CDR3, the DNA is TGTGCCAGCAGCTGGGAAAGACAGGGGGCAAAAGCTTTCTTT. The entire variable domain, with the rest obtained from reference TRBV5-6 and TRBJ1-1, is as follows: DAGVTQSPTHLIKTRGQQVTLRCSPKSGHDTVSWYQQALGQGPQFIFQYYEEEERQRGNFPDRFSGHQFPNYSSELNVNALLLGDSALYLCASSWERQGAKAFFGQGTRLTVV.

This chain connects TRBV5-1 to TRBJ2-7; no firm D call. Trimming shortened V by 4 bases and J by 4 bases, and 6 bases separated the two germline ends. Germline V gene lookup returns CDR1 SGHRS and CDR2 YFSETQ. The length of the CDR3 is 11 residues. The DNA for the CDR3 is TGCGCCAGCAGCACCAATTACGAGCAGTACTTC. Its protein is CASSTNYEQYF.

The chain combines TRBV7-2 with TRBJ2-1, with a tentative D call TRBD2 (5 bases). Germline CDR1 SGHTA, CDR2 FQGNSA. CDR3 length: 15 amino acids. Trimming removed 1 base from V and 3 bases from J, with 10 bases in between. The CDR3 sequence is CASSLGGSVYNEQFF. Here the CDR3 DNA reads TGTGCCAGCAGCTTAGGAGGGAGTGTCTACAATGAGCAGTTCTTC. The full variable domain, rest sourced from reference TRBV7-2 and TRBJ2-1, is GAGVSQSPSNKVTEKGKDVELRCDPISGHTALYWYRQSLGQGLEFLIYFQGNSAPDKSGLPSDRFSAERTGGSVSTLTIQRTQQEDSAVYLCASSLGGSVYNEQFFGPGTRLTVL.

The rearrangement uses TRBV7-9 and TRBJ2-5, with TRBD1 as a possible D gene (6 bases). Per the germline V gene, CDR1 is SEHNR and CDR2 is FQNEAQ (reference sequence). The V end lost 4 bases, the J end lost 4 bases, and 16 bases lay between the germline ends. The CDR3 consists of 15 residues. CDR3 sequence: CASSYRTVLAETQYF. The CDR3 coding sequence is TGTGCCAGCAGCTACAGGACAGTTCTGGCAGAGACCCAGTACTTC.

The chain combines TRBV4-1 with TRBJ2-5, with D perhaps TRBD2 (6 bases). Germline V gene lookup returns CDR1 MGHRA and CDR2 YSYEKL. V lost 4 bases and J lost 5, with 11 bases in between. CDR3 size: 13 residues. In DNA, the CDR3 is TGCGCCAGCAGCCGACTGCTAGCGGAGACCCAGTACTTC. This sequence encodes CASSRLLAETQYF.

The chain is built from TRBV5-1 and TRBJ1-2, with D perhaps matching TRBD1 (6 bases). The CDR3 spans 13 residues. In germline, CDR1 is SGHRS, CDR2 YFSETQ. Trimming removed 6 bases from V and 8 bases from J, with 17 bases in between. CDR3 DNA sequence: TGCGCCAGCACCGGAAAGGAACAGGGAGGCTACACCTTC. Encoded protein: CASTGKEQGGYTF.

The sample holds a few counts of this clone. The CDR3 region has the DNA TGTGCCAGCAGTTACTCCGGGGTAAAAGGGTCACCCCTCCACTTT. Translating gives CASSYSGVKGSPLHF. The chain uses TRBV6-5 and TRBJ1-6, with D uncertain. The length of the CDR3 is 15 residues. The V gene's germline CDR1 is MNHEY and CDR2 SVGAGI. Between the trimmed V and J ends, which lost 0 bases and 10 bases, there was a span of 13 bases.

In this sample, this clone turned up a few times. The chain is built from TRBV30 and TRBJ1-1; 9 bases are shared with TRBD1. Per germline, CDR1 GTSNPN and CDR2 SVGIG (reference sequence). After removal of 0 bases from V and 8 bases from J, the junction contained 4 bases not matched to a gene. The CDR3 loop spans 13 amino acids. The CDR3: CAWSVFGTGEAFF. The CDR3, as DNA: TGTGCCTGGAGTGTATTCGGGACAGGGGAAGCTTTCTTT. Together with reference TRBV30 and TRBJ1-1, the CDR3 gives the full variable domain: SQTIHQWPATLVQPVGSPLSLECTVEGTSNPNLYWYRQAAGRGLQLLFYSVGIGQISSEVPQNLSASRPQDRQFILSSKKLLLSDSGFYLCAWSVFGTGEAFFGQGTRLTVV.

V usage is TRBV9 and J usage is TRBJ2-2; D perhaps matches TRBD1 (5 bases). The germline gives CDR1 SGDLS, CDR2 YYNGEE. Trimming stripped 1 base from V and 6 bases from J, with 16 bases between. The CDR3 is made up of 16 amino acids. The CDR3 region is CASSVKGFVGPGELFF. The CDR3 nucleotides are TGTGCCAGCAGCGTAAAGGGGTTTGTGGGCCCCGGGGAGCTGTTTTTT.

The V call is TRBV7-2, the J call TRBJ1-5, with TRBD1 matching 9 bases. J lost 0 bases, V lost 5 bases, and 8 bases had no gene match. The CDR3 runs 17 residues. CDR1 is SGHTA and CDR2 is FQGNSA in the germline V gene. The CDR3 region is CASSRGGQGNSNQPQHF. In nucleotides, the CDR3 is TGTGCCAGCAGCCGGGGGGGACAGGGAAATAGCAATCAGCCCCAGCATTTT.

The chain combines TRBV2 with TRBJ1-6, with D maybe TRBD1 (6 bases). V lost 6 bases, J lost 5 bases, and 14 bases lay in between. This CDR3 has 15 amino acids. Germline lookup yields CDR1 SNHLY and CDR2 FYNNEI. CDR3 sequence: CASRLGGQHNSPLHF. The CDR3 DNA follows: TGTGCCAGCAGACTGGGGGGGCAGCATAATTCACCCCTCCACTTT.

The J gene is TRBJ1-5, the V gene TRBV6-5; perhaps TRBD1 as D (6 bases). Trimming left V 6 bases short and J 5 bases short, with 17 bases between. CDR1 is MNHEY, CDR2 SVGAGI, per germline. The CDR3 consists of 15 residues. The CDR3 DNA sequence: TGTGCCAGCAGCTTACGGGGGGCGGTGGATCAGCCCCAGCATTTT. Translated: CASSLRGAVDQPQHF.